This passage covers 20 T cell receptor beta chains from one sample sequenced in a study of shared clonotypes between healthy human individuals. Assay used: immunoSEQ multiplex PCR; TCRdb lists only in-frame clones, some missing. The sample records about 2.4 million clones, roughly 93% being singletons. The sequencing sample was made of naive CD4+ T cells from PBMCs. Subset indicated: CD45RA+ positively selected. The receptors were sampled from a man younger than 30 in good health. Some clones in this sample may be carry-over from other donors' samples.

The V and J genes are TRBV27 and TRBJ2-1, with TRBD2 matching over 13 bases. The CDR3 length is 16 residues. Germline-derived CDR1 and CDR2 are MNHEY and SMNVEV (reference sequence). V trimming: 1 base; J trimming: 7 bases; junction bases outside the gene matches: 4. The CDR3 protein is CASSLLLAGGSNEQFF. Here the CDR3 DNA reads TGTGCCAGCAGTTTATTACTAGCGGGAGGGTCGAATGAGCAGTTCTTC.

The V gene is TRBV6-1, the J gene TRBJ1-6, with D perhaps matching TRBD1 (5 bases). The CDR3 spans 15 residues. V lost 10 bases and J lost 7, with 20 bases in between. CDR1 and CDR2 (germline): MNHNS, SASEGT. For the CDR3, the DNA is TGTGCCATCCCCCGGGAGGGGATAGCGAATTCACCCCTCCACTTT. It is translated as CAIPREGIANSPLHF.

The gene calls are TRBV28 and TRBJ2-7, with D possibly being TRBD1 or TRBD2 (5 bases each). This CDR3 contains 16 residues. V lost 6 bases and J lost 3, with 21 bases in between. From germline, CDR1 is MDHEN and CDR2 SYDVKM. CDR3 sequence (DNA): TGTGCCAGCAGACTCTCCGAGGGGCGGAATTTCTACGAGCAGTACTTC. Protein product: CASRLSEGRNFYEQYF. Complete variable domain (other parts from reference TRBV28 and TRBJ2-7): DVKVTQSSRYLVKRTGEKVFLECVQDMDHENMFWYRQDPGLGLRLIYFSYDVKMKEKGDIPEGYSVSREKKERFSLILESASTNQTSMYLCASRLSEGRNFYEQYFGPGTRLTVT.

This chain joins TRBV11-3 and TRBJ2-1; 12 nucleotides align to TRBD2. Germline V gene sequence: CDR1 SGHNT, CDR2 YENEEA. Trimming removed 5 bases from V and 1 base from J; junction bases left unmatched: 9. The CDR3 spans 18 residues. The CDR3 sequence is CASSPRGTSGRSYNEQFF. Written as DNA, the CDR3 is TGTGCCAGCAGCCCACGAGGGACTAGCGGGCGGTCCTACAATGAGCAGTTCTTC.

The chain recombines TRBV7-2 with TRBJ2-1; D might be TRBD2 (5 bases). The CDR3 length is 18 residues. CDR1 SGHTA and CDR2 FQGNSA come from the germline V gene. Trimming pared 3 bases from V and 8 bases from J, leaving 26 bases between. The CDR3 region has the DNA TGTGCCAGCAGCTTCTATCCCCCACAGCGGAGCTCGCGCGATGAGCAGTTCTTC. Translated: CASSFYPPQRSSRDEQFF.

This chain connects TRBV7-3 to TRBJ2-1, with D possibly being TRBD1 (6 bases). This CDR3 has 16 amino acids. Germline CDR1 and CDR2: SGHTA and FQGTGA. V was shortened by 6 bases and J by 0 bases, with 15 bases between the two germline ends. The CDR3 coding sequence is TGTGCCAGCAGTCCGGGGACATTCAGCTCCTACAATGAGCAGTTCTTC. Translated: CASSPGTFSSYNEQFF.

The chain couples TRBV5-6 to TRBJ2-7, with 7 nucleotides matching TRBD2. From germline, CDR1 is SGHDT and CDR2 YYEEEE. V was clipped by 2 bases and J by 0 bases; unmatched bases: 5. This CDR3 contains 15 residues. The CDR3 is CASSLSGVSSYEQYF. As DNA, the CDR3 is TGTGCCAGCAGCTTAAGCGGGGTCAGCTCCTACGAGCAGTACTTC. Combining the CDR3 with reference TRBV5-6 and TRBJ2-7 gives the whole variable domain DAGVTQSPTHLIKTRGQQVTLRCSPKSGHDTVSWYQQALGQGPQFIFQYYEEEERQRGNFPDRFSGHQFPNYSSELNVNALLLGDSALYLCASSLSGVSSYEQYFGPGTRLTVT.

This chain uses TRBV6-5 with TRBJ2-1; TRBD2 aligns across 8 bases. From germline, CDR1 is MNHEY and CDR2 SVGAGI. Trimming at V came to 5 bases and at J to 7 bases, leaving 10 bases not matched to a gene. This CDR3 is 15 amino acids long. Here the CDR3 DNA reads TGTGCCAGCAGTCCGGGGGGGCGAGGAGTAAATGAGCAGTTCTTC. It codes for CASSPGGRGVNEQFF.

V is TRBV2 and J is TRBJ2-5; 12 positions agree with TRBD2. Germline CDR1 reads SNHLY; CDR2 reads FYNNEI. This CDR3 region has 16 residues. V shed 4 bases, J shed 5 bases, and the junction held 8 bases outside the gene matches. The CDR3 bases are TGTGCCAGCAGTGGCCTAGCGGGAGGGCCGTGGGAGACCCAGTACTTC. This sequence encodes CASSGLAGGPWETQYF.

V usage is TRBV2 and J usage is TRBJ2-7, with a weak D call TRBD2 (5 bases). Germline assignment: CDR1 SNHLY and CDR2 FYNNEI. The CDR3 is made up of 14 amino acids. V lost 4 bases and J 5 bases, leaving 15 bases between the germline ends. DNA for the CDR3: TGTGCCAGCAGTGGAGGGAGACCCTCGGACGAGCAGTACTTC. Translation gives CASSGGRPSDEQYF.

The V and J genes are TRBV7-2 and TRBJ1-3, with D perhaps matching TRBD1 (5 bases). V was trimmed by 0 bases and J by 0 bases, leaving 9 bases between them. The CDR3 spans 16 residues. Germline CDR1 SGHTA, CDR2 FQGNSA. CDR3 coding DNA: TGTGCCAGCAGCTTAGCTCGGGACTCCTCTGGAAACACCATATATTTT. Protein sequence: CASSLARDSSGNTIYF. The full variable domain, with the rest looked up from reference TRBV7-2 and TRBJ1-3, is GAGVSQSPSNKVTEKGKDVELRCDPISGHTALYWYRQSLGQGLEFLIYFQGNSAPDKSGLPSDRFSAERTGGSVSTLTIQRTQQEDSAVYLCASSLARDSSGNTIYFGEGSWLTVV.

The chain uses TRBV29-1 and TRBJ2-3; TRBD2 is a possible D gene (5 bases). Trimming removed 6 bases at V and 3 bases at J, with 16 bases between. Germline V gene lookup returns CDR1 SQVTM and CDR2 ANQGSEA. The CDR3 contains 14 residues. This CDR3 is CSVQLGLGTDTQYF. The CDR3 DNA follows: TGCAGCGTCCAGCTTGGACTGGGTACAGATACGCAGTATTTT.

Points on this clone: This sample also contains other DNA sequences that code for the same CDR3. The CDR3 coding sequence is TGCGCCAGCAGCCAGAGGGGTTCAGATACGCAGTATTTT. Translation gives CASSQRGSDTQYF. The J gene is TRBJ2-3, the V gene TRBV4-3; D is perhaps TRBD1 or TRBD2 (5 bases each). Trimming took 3 bases from V and 4 from J, leaving 8 bases between them. This CDR3 has 13 amino acids. Germline-derived CDR1 and CDR2 are LGHNA and YSLEER.

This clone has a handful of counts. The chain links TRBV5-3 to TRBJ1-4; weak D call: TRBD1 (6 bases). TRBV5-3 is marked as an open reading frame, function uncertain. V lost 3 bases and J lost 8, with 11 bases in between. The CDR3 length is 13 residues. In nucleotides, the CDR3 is TGTGCCAGAAGCTGGCCTGACAGGGAAAAACTGTTTTTT. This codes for CARSWPDREKLFF.

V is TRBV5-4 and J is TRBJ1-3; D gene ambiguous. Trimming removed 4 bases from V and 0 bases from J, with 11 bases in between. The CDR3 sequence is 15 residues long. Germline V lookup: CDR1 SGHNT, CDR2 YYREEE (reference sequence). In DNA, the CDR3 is TGTGCCAGCAGCCCCACGGGCGGCTCTGGAAACACCATATATTTT. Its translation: CASSPTGGSGNTIYF.

The CDR3 loop reads CASSLPGTGPNSPLHF. CDR3 DNA sequence: TGTGCCAGCAGCCTTCCCGGGACAGGGCCCAATTCACCCCTCCACTTT. This sequence joins TRBV28 and TRBJ1-6, with 9 bases fitting TRBD1. This CDR3 is 16 amino acids long. Unmatched junction bases numbered 10, after V lost 6 bases and J lost 7 bases. CDR1 and CDR2 from the germline V gene are MDHEN and SYDVKM. Looking up the rest from reference TRBV28 and TRBJ1-6 gives the full variable domain: DVKVTQSSRYLVKRTGEKVFLECVQDMDHENMFWYRQDPGLGLRLIYFSYDVKMKEKGDIPEGYSVSREKKERFSLILESASTNQTSMYLCASSLPGTGPNSPLHFGNGTRLTVT.

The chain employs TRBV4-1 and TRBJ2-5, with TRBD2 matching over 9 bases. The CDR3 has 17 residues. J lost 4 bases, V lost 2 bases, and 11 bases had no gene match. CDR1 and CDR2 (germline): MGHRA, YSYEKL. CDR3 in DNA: TGCGCCAGCAGCCAAACCGGGACTAGCAACTTGGCAGAGACCCAGTACTTC. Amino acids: CASSQTGTSNLAETQYF.

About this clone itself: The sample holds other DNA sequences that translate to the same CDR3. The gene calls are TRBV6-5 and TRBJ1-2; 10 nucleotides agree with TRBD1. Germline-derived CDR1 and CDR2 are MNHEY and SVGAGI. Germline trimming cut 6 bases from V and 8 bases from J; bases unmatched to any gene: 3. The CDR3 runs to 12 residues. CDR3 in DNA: TGTGCCAGCAGCGGACAGGGGGGCGGCTACACCTTC. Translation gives CASSGQGGGYTF.

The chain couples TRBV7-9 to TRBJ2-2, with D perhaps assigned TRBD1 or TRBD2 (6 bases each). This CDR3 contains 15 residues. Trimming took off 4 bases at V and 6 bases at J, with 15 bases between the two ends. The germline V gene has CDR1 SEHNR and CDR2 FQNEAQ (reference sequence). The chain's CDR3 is CASSSEGGSSGELFF. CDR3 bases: TGTGCCAGCAGCTCCGAAGGGGGGTCGTCCGGGGAGCTGTTTTTT.

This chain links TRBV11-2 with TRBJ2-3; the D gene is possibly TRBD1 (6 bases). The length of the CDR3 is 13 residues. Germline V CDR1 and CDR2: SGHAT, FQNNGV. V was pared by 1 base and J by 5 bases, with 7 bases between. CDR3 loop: CASSLVQGDTQYF. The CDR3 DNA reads TGTGCCAGCAGCTTAGTACAGGGAGATACGCAGTATTTT. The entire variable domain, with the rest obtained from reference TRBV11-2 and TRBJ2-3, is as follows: EAGVAQSPRYKIIEKRQSVAFWCNPISGHATLYWYQQILGQGPKLLIQFQNNGVVDDSQLPKDRFSAERLKGVDSTLKIQPAKLEDSAVYLCASSLVQGDTQYFGPGTRLTVL.